Below are 4 T cell receptor beta chains sequenced from a single sample in a study of identical twins. Each CDR3 protein is one row after TCRdb ran MiXCR on the 5' RACE reads. The table records a few hundred thousand distinct CDR3 sequences, around 9.7% of them present only once. Sequenced material: naive T cells sorted from blood. The receptors were sampled from a woman in her forties or fifties in good health.

This clonotype was counted between two and nine times. The V and J genes are TRBV20-1 and TRBJ2-1; 8 bases are a match to TRBD2. The germline V gene has CDR1 DFQATT and CDR2 SNEGSKA (reference sequence). This CDR3 is 13 amino acids long. The V gene end was trimmed by 6 bases and the J gene end by 6 bases; junction bases not matched to a gene: 7. This CDR3 is CSASGRAVNEQFF. CDR3 coding DNA: TGCAGTGCCAGCGGGAGAGCGGTCAATGAGCAGTTCTTC.

The chain recombines TRBV5-1 with TRBJ2-5, with D possibly matching TRBD1 (6 bases). This CDR3 has 17 amino acids. Per the germline V gene, CDR1 is SGHRS and CDR2 is YFSETQ. Trimming stripped 0 bases from V and 5 bases from J, with 20 bases between. CDR3 coding DNA: TGCGCCAGCAGCTTGGGCGCAGGGGCCAATGACGGGGAGACCCAGTACTTC. Translation gives CASSLGAGANDGETQYF.

With respect to this clonotype: Its ends do not fully match the called genes, so a read error is possible. CDR3 nucleotides: TGCGGCGTCACTGGACTAGCGGGATACGAGCAGTACTTC. Its protein product is CGVTGLAGYEQYF. The chain has TRBV29-1 and TRBJ2-7; TRBD2 aligns across 12 bases. The CDR3 spans 13 residues. Looked up from germline, CDR1 is SQVTM and CDR2 is ANQGSEA.

This chain joins TRBV11-2 and TRBJ2-1, with a possible D match to TRBD2 (5 bases). The CDR3 runs 17 residues. Per the germline V gene, CDR1 is SGHAT and CDR2 is FQNNGV. V was clipped by 5 bases and J by 0 bases, with 17 bases between them. CDR3 amino acids: CASSDSGLLSSYNEQFF. CDR3 DNA: TGTGCCAGCAGCGACTCAGGACTCCTAAGCTCCTACAATGAGCAGTTCTTC.